This T cell receptor beta chain was sequenced during a study of tumor-infiltrating lymphocytes in primary liver carcinoma (dated by TCRdb to about 2017). Some background on the complete study: The five patients, three men and two women aged 30 to 69 years, had hepatocellular carcinoma (four) or combined HCC and intrahepatic cholangiocarcinoma (one). Technical replicate repertoires showed high reproducibility, with mean shared-clone rates approximately 0.87 and correlation coefficients above 0.95. The 25 or so tumor region samples were profiled with Agilent mRNA microarrays so that TCRbeta repertoire diversity could be related to the local molecular phenotype. Each sample produced roughly 3.65 to 7.5 million productive TCRbeta reads, and read depth showed no significant difference between tissue types. Tumors of the five patients were stage T1-T3 N0M0 with maximum diameters of 4.2 to 10 cm. The study combined TCRbeta repertoire sequencing, expression microarrays and whole-exome sequencing across five regions of each liver tumor, with adjacent normal tissue and blood. TCRbeta repertoire sequencing covered 35 specimens from 5 patients: around 25 tumor regions, 5 adjacent noncancerous liver tissues and 5 peripheral blood samples. Study-wide conclusions, independent of this receptor: Repertoire overlap was higher between tumor regions (mean roughly 35%) than tumor-adjacent (17%) or tumor-blood (about 14%) pairs, consistent with antigen-driven expansion. Because sequencing covered only the TCR beta chain and unpaired alpha chains were not captured, true repertoire diversity is likely underestimated. The top 250 clones accounted for a significantly greater share of the repertoire in tumors than in blood (p = 0.039). Because the samples were bulk and unsorted, CD4+ and CD8+ T cell repertoires could not be compared. Just about 7.5-25% of top clones turned up in all five regions of a tumor, which suggests spatial heterogeneity among tumor-infiltrating T cells. Only four or five patients were included in the study, and the authors note that the findings should be validated in a larger study.

Without any cell sorting, total RNA and DNA were extracted together from around 20-30 mg of bulk tissue using the AllPrep DNA/RNA mini kit. Roughly five patients with histopathologically diagnosed primary liver carcinoma underwent surgical resection in China between late 2015 and early 2016. At the time of sampling, the patients were treatment-naive and had chronic HBV infection. Each tumor was sampled at five spatially separated regions: the superior, inferior, left-lateral and right-lateral poles and the tumor centre. According to histology, viable tumor cells made up more than 75% of every tumor sample. Pieces of fresh tumor and adjacent tissue were cut in half, with one half kept in RNAlater at -80 degrees C and the other half sent for histology. Looking up the germline V gene yields CDR1 SGHAT and CDR2 FQNNGV. The CDR3, cysteine through phenylalanine, is 14 amino acids long. Left in the record is the CDR3 DNA by itself, 42 bases read in frame from the first base.

Starting from 450 to 500 ng total RNA, TCRbeta-specific cDNA was produced by reverse transcription with a constant-region primer and ProtoScript II reverse transcriptase. TCRbeta libraries were built with three nested multiplex PCR rounds, a slightly modified ARM-PCR procedure. Multiplex TRBV1-TRBV30 forward primers and a Cbeta reverse primer were used in the first two PCR rounds, each of which was run for about 10 cycles. A final 25-cycle PCR with Deep VentR polymerase added sample barcodes and Illumina adapters. Amplicons of 200-500 bp were gel-purified with a QIAquick gel extraction kit before sequencing. An Illumina HiSeq 2500 was used to sequence the TCRbeta amplicons, generating 250-bp paired-end reads. The study's own analysis went as follows. Trimmomatic v0.33 was used to quality-trim the reads, and FLASH v1.2.11 was used to merge paired reads so that full CDR3 sequences could be recovered. V, D and J germline segments were assigned to the rearranged TCRbeta sequences using MiGEC v1.2.1b. VDJtools v1.0.0 computed clonotype statistics and Shannon-Wiener diversity indices. Except for diversity analysis, only the 250 most abundant clonotypes of each sample were used in subsequent analyses to reduce sampling bias. The raw public reads went through TCRdb reprocessing: fastp at Q25, MiXCR clone calling, in-frame beta chains kept. Entries that share a CDR3 protein sequence are merged under the most common genes and DNA. Here the V and J calls rest on TCRdb's processing, not on the authors' analysis. This sample has tens of thousands of distinct CDR3 sequences in its table, and roughly 80% of those were observed once. In total, the top ten clones hold approximately 40% of the sample.

In regard to this clonotype: Its antigen specificity is not known. An end of the junction differs from the germline gene, which may be a read error.

The receptor chain draws on TRBV11-2 and TRBJ2-2; there is no confident call for the D gene. This TCR derives from a woman aged 25 to 45 with primary liver carcinoma and hepatitis B virus infection. The sequenced sample was liver tumor tissue from sampling region 4. Per the publication, the cell subset or site label means: tumor region T4, right-lateral pole. The DNA is TGTGCCACCAGCATAGATTTCCTCATCGGGGAGCTGTTTTTT. Its coded protein is CATSIDFLIGELFF.